This T cell receptor (beta chain) originates from a study of cytotoxic CD8 clonotypes in ibrutinib-treated CLL (dated by TCRdb to the early 2020s). About the full investigation: The cohort had about a dozen relapsed/refractory and around 16 treatment-naive patients; fewer than 18 were IGHV unmutated. Responses were partial in roughly 24 patients and complete in 2; after median about 5.5 years follow-up, roughly 14 stayed in remission and about twelve progressed. Response samples were taken after a median of 12 months on treatment, ranging from about 6 to 40 months. An average of around 250,000 productive templates and some 99,000 productive rearrangements was obtained per sample. Longitudinal samples were available for about 30% of the 86 trial participants. Cryopreserved peripheral blood mononuclear cells were obtained prior to treatment, at the time of response, and at either disease progression or sustained remission. All remission and progressive disease samples were collected while patients were still receiving ibrutinib. Findings and caveats that apply to the study as a whole: Clonality rose at ibrutinib response, remained stable during sustained remission, and dropped back toward baseline at progression. Lymph node repertoires were not examined, and the timing of sampling was not matched between patients in sustained remission and those whose disease progressed. Baseline clonality exceeded that of age-matched healthy donors and correlated strongly with circulating CD8+ T-cell counts. Public clonotypes were rare and either shrank or stayed stable during treatment, and the rise in clonality at ibrutinib response reflected expansion of private clonotypes.

Each clonotype received, on average, approximately 9.9x coverage in deep resolution sequencing performed on a MiSeq, where the target depth lay between 1 in 1 million and 1 in 200,000 T cells. TCR beta libraries were generated with the immunoSEQ hsTCRB Kit. On the authors' methods: ImmunoSEQ Data Assistant and ImmunoSEQ Analyzer were used for data analysis, and V, D and J genes were assigned according to IMGT definitions. Clonality was computed as one minus normalized Shannon entropy of productive rearrangement frequencies, ranging from 0 to 1. Only overrepresented clonotypes making up at least 0.05% of each patient's repertoire were included in the public clonotype analysis. Around 13 age-matched healthy donor repertoires from immuneACCESS were used as controls for clonality. TCRdb carries this immuneACCESS record with in-frame sequences only. Its versions omit some clonotypes, under half of them owing to an unresolved V gene in the studies checked, with the rest unexplained. That table gives V, J and clone size, and the DNA gave D and trimming. The sample contains about 15,000 clones, 52% of them found a single time. The ten top clones hold 30% to 35% of the sample.

V drops 5 bases and J drops 8 bases, leaving 10 bases in between. Looking up the germline V gene (reference sequence) yields CDR1 SEHNR and CDR2 FQNEAQ. Inclusive of the bounding cysteine and phenylalanine, the CDR3 is 12 residues long. Only the CDR3 region is kept as DNA, spanning 36 bases read in frame from base 1. Worth noting for this clone: Its antigen is not yet known. Per-base qualities were not stored, and no clone one base away is much larger.

Approximately 2 micrograms of genomic DNA were extracted from cryopreserved PBMCs for TCR beta library preparation. High-throughput TCR beta sequencing was performed on longitudinal blood samples from CLL patients receiving ibrutinib monotherapy. The patients took part in an open-label, single-center phase 2 trial of ibrutinib monotherapy. The rearrangement joined TRBV7-9 to TRBJ2-1; no confident D gene assignment can be made. This sequence was found in a human donor with chronic lymphocytic leukemia. The sequencing used PBMCs, collected at an approximately 26-month disease-progression time point, from a patient treated with ibrutinib. CDR3 protein: CASSPERYEQFF. The bases are TGTGCCAGCAGCCCCGAAAGGTATGAGCAGTTCTTC.